A selection of T cell receptor beta chains follows, all from one sample in a study of T cell responses to AZD1222 COVID-19 vaccine. The data were produced by immunoSEQ multiplex PCR, yet TCRdb's version contains in-frame clones alone and is incomplete. The data show roughly 120,000 clones, roughly nine tenths seen once. The sample here was peripheral blood, taken 28 days after the second AZD1222 dose. The receptors originated from an adult who received the AZD1222 COVID-19 vaccine. The CDR3 runs from the conserved cysteine through the conserved F or W. A D gene is named only where the DNA matches it firmly. Rows give clone size only sometimes, using once, few, many, or a class for an expanded clone.

v_gene	abundance	d_gene	j_gene	CDR3nt	CDR3aa
TRBV27	.	TRBD1	TRBJ2-7	TGTGCCAGCAGTTTATCGATTGGGGACAGGGCGGACTACGAGCAGTACTTC	CASSLSIGDRADYEQYF
TRBV9	few	TRBD2	TRBJ2-3	TGTGCCAGCAGCGGCAGCGGGAGGGGCGCAGATACGCAGTATTTT	CASSGSGRGADTQYF
TRBV3-1/TRBV3-2	.	.	TRBJ1-2	TGTGCCAGCAGCCAAAACTCCTTTGGGGGATCCGTCTCTGGCTACACCTTC	CASSQNSFGGSVSGYTF
TRBV4-1	.	.	TRBJ2-2	TGCGCCAGCAGCCACGGTCACGAGGGCACCGGGGAGCTGTTTTTT	CASSHGHEGTGELFF
TRBV13	.	.	TRBJ2-1	TGTGCCAGCAGCTTAGGTGTCAAGGAGCAGTTCTTC	CASSLGVKEQFF
TRBV7-6	.	TRBD1	TRBJ1-4	TGTGCCAGCAGCGTGGGGGACAGGGCGAATGAAAAACTGTTTTTT	CASSVGDRANEKLFF
TRBV19	once	.	TRBJ1-1	TGTGCCAGTATCCCGACAGGGAACACTGAAGCTTTCTTT	CASIPTGNTEAFF
TRBV16	.	.	TRBJ2-3	TGTGCCAGCAGCCAAAGAGTAGATACGCAGTATTTT	CASSQRVDTQYF
TRBV27	.	TRBD2	TRBJ2-3	TGTGCCAGCAGCGGGAGGAAAACAGATACGCAGTATTTT	CASSGRKTDTQYF
TRBV29-1	.	.	TRBJ1-2	TGCAGCGTTGAATTGTGGGGTAGCTATGGCTACACCTTC	CSVELWGSYGYTF
TRBV6-1	once	.	TRBJ2-7	TGTGCCAGCAGTGAAGTGACTGAGGCCTACGAGCAGTACTTC	CASSEVTEAYEQYF
TRBV28	.	.	TRBJ2-7	TGTGCCAGCAGTCTCCCCTCGGTGCTCGAGCAGTACTTC	CASSLPSVLEQYF
TRBV27	.	.	TRBJ2-1	TGTGCCAGCAGTTCTACTAGCCACTATCGCAATGAGCAGTTCTTC	CASSSTSHYRNEQFF
TRBV7-2	once	.	TRBJ2-7	TGTGCCAGCAGCACAGTCTACGAGCAGTACTTC	CASSTVYEQYF
TRBV10-1	.	.	TRBJ2-3	TGCGCCAGCAGTATCCAGGGCAGGGATACGCAGTATTTT	CASSIQGRDTQYF
TRBV5-8	.	.	TRBJ2-3	TGTGCCAGCAGCTTGGATAGGTTCATACTAGTCCCCCGCACAGATACGCAGTATTTT	CASSLDRFILVPRTDTQYF
TRBV27	.	TRBD2	TRBJ2-4	TGTGCCAGCAGTCCCTTCCCATGGCGGGAGCTCATTCAGTACTTC	CASSPFPWRELIQYF
TRBV6-2/TRBV6-3	.	TRBD2	TRBJ2-7	TGTGCCAGCAGTTACGCGGGGGAGGAGTACTTC	CASSYAGEEYF
TRBV28	.	.	TRBJ1-3	TGTGCCAGCAGCCCAGGCCGGGTAGGAAGCTCTGGAAACACCATATATTTT	CASSPGRVGSSGNTIYF
TRBV9	.	TRBD1	TRBJ2-7	TGTGCCAGCAGCGTAGCTGACAGGGATTACGAGCAGTACTTC	CASSVADRDYEQYF
TRBV28	.	.	TRBJ1-1	TGTGCCAGCAGTTTAGGGGGGCGTTCGAACACTGAAGCTTTCTTT	CASSLGGRSNTEAFF
TRBV28	.	.	TRBJ2-7	TGTGCCAGCAGTTTATTATTTCGACAGACTTCAAACTACGAGCAGTACTTC	CASSLLFRQTSNYEQYF
TRBV10-3	.	.	TRBJ1-1	TGTGCCATCAGTGGGGGGGATAGGGTGACTGAAGCTTTCTTT	CAISGGDRVTEAFF
TRBV3-1/TRBV3-2	.	TRBD2	TRBJ2-7	TGTGCCAGCAGCCAGGGGGGACTAGCGGGACGCTACGAGCAGTACTTC	CASSQGGLAGRYEQYF
TRBV21-1	.	.	TRBJ2-1	TGTGCCAGCAGCACCAGACTTGGAATTGAGCAGTTCTTC	CASSTRLGIEQFF
TRBV6-6	.	TRBD1	TRBJ1-4	TGTGCCAGCAGTTACTCGACTGGACAGGCGCAGGAAAAACTGTTTTTT	CASSYSTGQAQEKLFF
TRBV3-1/TRBV3-2	.	.	TRBJ2-1	TGTGCCAGCAGCCAAGTTTGGGGCCTAAGCTCCTACAATGAGCAGTTCTTC	CASSQVWGLSSYNEQFF
TRBV28	.	.	TRBJ2-7	TGTGCCAGCAGTTCACCCCGAACAAGTACCTACGAGCAGTACTTC	CASSSPRTSTYEQYF
TRBV7-8	.	.	TRBJ2-7	TGTGCCAGCAGCTTAAACCCCTACGAGCAGTACTTC	CASSLNPYEQYF
TRBV9	.	.	TRBJ2-1	TGTGCCAGCAGCAATAACAGGGGCCCGGGGGGTCTGATTAACAATGAGCAGTTCTTC	CASSNNRGPGGLINNEQFF
TRBV3-1/TRBV3-2	.	TRBD2	TRBJ2-1	TGTGCCAGCAGCCAGGCAAGCGGGAGAGGAAATGAGCAGTTCTTC	CASSQASGRGNEQFF
TRBV6-6	.	.	TRBJ1-4	TGTGCCAGCACACAAGGACACGAGAAAAAACTGTTTTTT	CASTQGHEKKLFF
TRBV20-1	.	.	TRBJ1-2	TGCAGTGCTAGTCGACGGTCTCGAGGCTACACCTTC	CSASRRSRGYTF
TRBV7-8	.	TRBD1	TRBJ1-2	TGTGCCAGCAGCTTAGTAAGGAGGACAGGGGATGGCTACACCTTC	CASSLVRRTGDGYTF
TRBV2	.	.	TRBJ2-7	TGTGCCAGCAGTGCGGTCGGAACCGAGCAGTACTTC	CASSAVGTEQYF
TRBV5-1	once	.	TRBJ1-1	TGCGCCAGCAGCTTGCTTCAGACAGATAACACTGAAGCTTTCTTT	CASSLLQTDNTEAFF
TRBV4-1	.	TRBD1	TRBJ2-5	TGCGCCAGCAGCCAAGCTGGGACAGGGGGTGGGGAGACCCAGTACTTC	CASSQAGTGGGETQYF
TRBV7-2	.	TRBD2	TRBJ2-2	TGTGCCAGCAGCTCCGGACTAGCGGGAGGTTGGGAGCTGTTTTTT	CASSSGLAGGWELFF
TRBV5-8	.	TRBD1	TRBJ1-5	TGTGCCAGCAGCCCTAAGGGTGGAGGGGGCGCAAGGCAGCCCCAGCATTTT	CASSPKGGGGARQPQHF
TRBV28	.	.	TRBJ2-7	TGTGCCAGCAGTTTTGGCAGGGGCCATTTCTTC	CASSFGRGHFF
TRBV5-8	.	.	TRBJ1-5	TGTGCCAGCAGCCTGGGGGACGCCAATCAGCCCCAGCATTTT	CASSLGDANQPQHF
TRBV4-2	.	.	TRBJ2-3	TGTGCCAGCAGCCAAGATCTTAGGGTTACATCAGATACGCAGTATTTT	CASSQDLRVTSDTQYF